This T cell receptor (beta chain) was captured in a study of shared clonotypes between healthy human individuals. Study-wide results and caveats: Across a few donors, naive CD4 shared approximately 4.5%, naive CD8 over 3%, memory CD4 less than 2.5%, memory CD8 0.4% to 0.5%.

Concerning this clone itself: What it recognizes is unknown. Other DNA variants within this sample encode the same CDR3.

The CDR3 is 12 amino acids. Germline V gene lookup returns CDR1 MDHEN and CDR2 SYDVKM. Trimming cost V 3 bases and J 5 bases, with 7 bases left between them. CD4+ cell separation produced CD45RA+ naive and CD45RA-negative memory subsets. Deep level was the assay's run setting. The assay was immunoSEQ multiplex PCR, and TCRdb's table has in-frame clones only and misses some. The repertoire includes 2 million to 2.5 million clones, under 95% of them detected once, and approximately 0.39% sits in the top ten. The rearrangement joins TRBV28 to TRBJ1-2; D call uncertain. This clonotype originated in a man aged 18 to 29 in good health. Some clones in this sample may be carry-over from other donors' samples. Specimen: naive CD4+ T cells from PBMCs. Described subset: CD45RA+ positively selected. The CDR3 coding sequence is TGTGCCAGCAGTTTGGCGGGTTATGGCTACACCTTC. It is translated as CASSLAGYGYTF.